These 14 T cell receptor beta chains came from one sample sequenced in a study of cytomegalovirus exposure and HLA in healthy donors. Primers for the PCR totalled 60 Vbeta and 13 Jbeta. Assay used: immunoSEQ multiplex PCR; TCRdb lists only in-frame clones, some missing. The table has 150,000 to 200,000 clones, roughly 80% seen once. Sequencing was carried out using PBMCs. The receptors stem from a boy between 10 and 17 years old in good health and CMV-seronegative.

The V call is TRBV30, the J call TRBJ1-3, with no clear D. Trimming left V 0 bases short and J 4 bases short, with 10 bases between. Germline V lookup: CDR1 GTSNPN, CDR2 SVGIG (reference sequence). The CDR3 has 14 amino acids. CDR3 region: CAWSVSRVGNTIYF. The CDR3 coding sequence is TGTGCCTGGAGTGTTAGCCGAGTGGGAAACACCATATATTTT.

The CDR3 DNA reads TGTGCCAGCAGTTTCGGACTCTCTAATGAGCAGTTCTTC. This sequence encodes CASSFGLSNEQFF. This chain links TRBV27 with TRBJ2-1, with a possible D match to TRBD2 (5 bases). Trimming took off 3 bases at V and 7 bases at J, with 10 bases between the two ends. The CDR3 is 13 amino acids. The germline CDR1 and CDR2 sequences are MNHEY and SMNVEV (reference sequence).

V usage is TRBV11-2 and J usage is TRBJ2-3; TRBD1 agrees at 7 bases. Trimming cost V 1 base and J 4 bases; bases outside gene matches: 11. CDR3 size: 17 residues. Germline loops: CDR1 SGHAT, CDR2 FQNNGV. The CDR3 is CASSLGRQGRFSDTQYF. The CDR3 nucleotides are TGTGCCAGCAGCTTAGGTCGACAGGGTCGCTTTTCAGATACGCAGTATTTT.

CDR3 region: CASSRLHLAKNIQYF. The CDR3 nucleotides are TGTGCCAGCAGTAGACTCCACCTAGCCAAAAACATTCAGTACTTC. V usage is TRBV2 and J usage is TRBJ2-4; D unresolved. Trimming left V 5 bases short and J 0 bases short, with 11 bases between. The CDR3 totals 15 residues. Germline V lookup: CDR1 SNHLY, CDR2 FYNNEI.

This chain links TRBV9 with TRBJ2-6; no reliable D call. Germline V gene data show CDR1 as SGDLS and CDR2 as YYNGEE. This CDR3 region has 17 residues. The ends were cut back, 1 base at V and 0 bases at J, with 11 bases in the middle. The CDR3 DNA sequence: TGTGCCAGCAGCGTATCAACGAGGAACTCTGGGGCCAACGTCCTGACTTTC. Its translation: CASSVSTRNSGANVLTF.

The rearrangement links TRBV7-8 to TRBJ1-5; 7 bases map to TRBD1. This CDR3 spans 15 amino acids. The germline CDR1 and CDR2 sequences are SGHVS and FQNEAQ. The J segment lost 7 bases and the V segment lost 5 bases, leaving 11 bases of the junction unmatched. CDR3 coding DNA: TGTGCCAGCAGCACACAGACAGGGAACTTACAGCCCCAGCATTTT. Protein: CASSTQTGNLQPQHF.

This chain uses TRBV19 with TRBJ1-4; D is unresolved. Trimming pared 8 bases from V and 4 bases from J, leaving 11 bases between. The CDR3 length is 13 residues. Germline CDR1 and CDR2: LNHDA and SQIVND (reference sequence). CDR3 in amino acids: CASWAGSNEKLFF. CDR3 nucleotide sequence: TGTGCCAGTTGGGCAGGAAGTAATGAAAAACTGTTTTTT. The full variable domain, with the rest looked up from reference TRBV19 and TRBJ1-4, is DGGITQSPKYLFRKEGQNVTLSCEQNLNHDAMYWYRQDPGQGLRLIYYSQIVNDFQKGDIAEGYSVSREKKESFPLTVTSAQKNPTAFYLCASWAGSNEKLFFGSGTQLSVL.

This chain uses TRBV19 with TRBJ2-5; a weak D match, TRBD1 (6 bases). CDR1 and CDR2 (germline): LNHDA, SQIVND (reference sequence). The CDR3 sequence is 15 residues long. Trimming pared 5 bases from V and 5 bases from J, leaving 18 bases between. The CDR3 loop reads CASSPQGLPDETQYF. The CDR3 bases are TGTGCCAGTAGTCCCCAGGGGTTGCCCGATGAGACCCAGTACTTC. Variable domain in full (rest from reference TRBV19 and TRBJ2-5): DGGITQSPKYLFRKEGQNVTLSCEQNLNHDAMYWYRQDPGQGLRLIYYSQIVNDFQKGDIAEGYSVSREKKESFPLTVTSAQKNPTAFYLCASSPQGLPDETQYFGPGTRLLVL.

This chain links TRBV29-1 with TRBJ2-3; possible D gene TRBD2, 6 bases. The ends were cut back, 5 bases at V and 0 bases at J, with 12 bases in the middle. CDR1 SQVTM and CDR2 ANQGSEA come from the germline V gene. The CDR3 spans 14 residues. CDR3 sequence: CSVTGESSTDTQYF. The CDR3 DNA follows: TGCAGCGTTACGGGGGAAAGTAGCACAGATACGCAGTATTTT.

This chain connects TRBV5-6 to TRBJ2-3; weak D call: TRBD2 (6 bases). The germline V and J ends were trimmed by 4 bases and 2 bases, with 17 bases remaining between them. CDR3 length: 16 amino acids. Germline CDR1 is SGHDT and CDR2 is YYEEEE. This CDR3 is CASSLRGADYTDTQYF. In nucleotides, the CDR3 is TGTGCCAGCAGCCTACGTGGAGCGGACTACACAGATACGCAGTATTTT.

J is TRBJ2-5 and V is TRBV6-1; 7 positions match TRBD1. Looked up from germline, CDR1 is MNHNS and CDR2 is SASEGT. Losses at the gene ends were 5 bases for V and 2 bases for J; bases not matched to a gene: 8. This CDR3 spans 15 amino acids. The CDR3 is CASSITGVRQETQYF. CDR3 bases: TGTGCCAGCAGTATTACAGGGGTCAGACAAGAGACCCAGTACTTC.

This chain's CDR3 is CASSLGQGGFYEQYF. CDR3 DNA sequence: TGCGCCAGCAGCTTGGGACAGGGGGGTTTCTACGAGCAGTACTTC. The chain carries TRBV5-1 and TRBJ2-7; 9 nucleotides align to TRBD1. This CDR3 is built from 15 residues. From germline, CDR1 is SGHRS and CDR2 YFSETQ. The ends lost 0 bases at V and 3 bases at J; junction bases unmatched: 4.

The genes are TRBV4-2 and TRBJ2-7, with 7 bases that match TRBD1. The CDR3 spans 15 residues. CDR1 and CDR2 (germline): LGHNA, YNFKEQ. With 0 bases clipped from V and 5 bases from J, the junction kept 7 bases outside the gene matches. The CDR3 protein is CASSQELDRRHEQYF. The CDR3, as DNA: TGTGCCAGCAGCCAAGAACTGGACAGGCGCCACGAGCAGTACTTC.

The CDR3 nucleotides read TGTGCCTGGAGTGGGGGCCTCAATTCACCCCTCCACTTT. It codes for CAWSGGLNSPLHF. The chain links TRBV30 to TRBJ1-6, with a weak D call TRBD1 (5 bases). Germline V lookup: CDR1 GTSNPN, CDR2 SVGIG (reference sequence). This CDR3 spans 13 amino acids. Trimming took 1 base from V and 7 from J, leaving 8 bases between them.